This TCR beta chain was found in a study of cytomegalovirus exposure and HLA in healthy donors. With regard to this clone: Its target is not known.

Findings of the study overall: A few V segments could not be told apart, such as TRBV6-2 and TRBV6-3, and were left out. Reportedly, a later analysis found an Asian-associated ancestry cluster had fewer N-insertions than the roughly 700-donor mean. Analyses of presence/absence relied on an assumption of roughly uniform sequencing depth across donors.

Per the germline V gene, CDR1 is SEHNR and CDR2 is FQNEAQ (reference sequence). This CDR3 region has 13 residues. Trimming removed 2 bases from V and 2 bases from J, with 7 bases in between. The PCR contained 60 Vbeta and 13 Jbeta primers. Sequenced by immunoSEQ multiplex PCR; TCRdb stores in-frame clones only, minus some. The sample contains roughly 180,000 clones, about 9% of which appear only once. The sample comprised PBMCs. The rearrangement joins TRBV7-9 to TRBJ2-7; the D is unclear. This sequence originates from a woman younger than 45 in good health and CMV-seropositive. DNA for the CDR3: TGTGCCAGCAGCTTACCCCCCGCCTACGAGCAGTACTTC. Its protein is CASSLPPAYEQYF.